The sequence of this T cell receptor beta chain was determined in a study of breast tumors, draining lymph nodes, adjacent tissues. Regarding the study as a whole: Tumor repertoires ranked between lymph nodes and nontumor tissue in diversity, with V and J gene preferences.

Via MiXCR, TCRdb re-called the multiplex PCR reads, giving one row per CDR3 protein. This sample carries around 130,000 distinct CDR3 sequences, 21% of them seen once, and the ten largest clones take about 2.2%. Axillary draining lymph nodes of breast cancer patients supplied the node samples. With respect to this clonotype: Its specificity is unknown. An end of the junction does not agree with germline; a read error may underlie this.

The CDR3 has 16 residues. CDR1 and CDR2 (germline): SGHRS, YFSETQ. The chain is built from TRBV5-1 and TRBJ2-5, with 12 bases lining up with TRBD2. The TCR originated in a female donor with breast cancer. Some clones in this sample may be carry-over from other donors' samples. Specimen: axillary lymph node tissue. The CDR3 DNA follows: TGCGCCAGCAGGAAGGGGACTAGCGGGTCCCAAGAGTCCCAGTACTTC. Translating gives CASRKGTSGSQESQYF.